This entry lists 5 T cell receptor beta chains sequenced from one sample in a study of T cells in Graves' hyperthyroidism and ophthalmopathy. Researchers took RNA transcripts and amplified the TCR beta CDR3 regions from them. Researchers ran a first-round RT-PCR on the TCR CDR3 using the HTBI primer set. TCRdb re-called the multiplex PCR reads with MiXCR, one entry per CDR3 protein. The sample consists of about 480,000 distinct CDR3 sequences, approximately 23% of them appearing once. Material: blood. The receptor set was obtained from a woman aged 65 to 85 with Graves' ophthalmopathy.

V gene TRBV5-1 combines with J gene TRBJ2-7; the match to TRBD2 covers 11 bases. This CDR3 has 17 amino acids. Germline CDR1 is SGHRS and CDR2 is YFSETQ. V gave up 5 bases and J gave up 0 bases; unmatched junction bases: 10. The CDR3 region is CASSWVLAGGSSYEQYF. The CDR3 DNA reads TGCGCCAGCAGTTGGGTCCTAGCGGGAGGTTCCTCCTACGAGCAGTACTTC.

This clonotype was recorded at least ten times. The chain is built from TRBV2 and TRBJ2-7, with 14 bases fitting TRBD2. CDR3 length: 16 amino acids. The germline V gene encodes CDR1 SNHLY and CDR2 FYNNEI. J lost 6 bases, V lost 0 bases, and 4 bases had no gene match. The CDR3 spells CASSEALGLAGGEQYF. Here the CDR3 DNA reads TGTGCCAGCAGTGAAGCGCTTGGACTAGCGGGAGGCGAGCAGTACTTC.

The chain combines TRBV7-2 with TRBJ2-7; tentatively, D is TRBD2 (6 bases). Germline lookup yields CDR1 SGHTA and CDR2 FQGNSA. This CDR3 comprises 14 residues. V was trimmed by 7 bases and J by 2 bases, leaving 15 bases between them. CDR3: CASTLGLATYEQYF. CDR3 nucleotides: TGTGCCAGCACCCTGGGGCTAGCGACCTACGAGCAGTACTTC. The full variable domain, its missing parts supplied by reference TRBV7-2 and TRBJ2-7, is GAGVSQSPSNKVTEKGKDVELRCDPISGHTALYWYRQSLGQGLEFLIYFQGNSAPDKSGLPSDRFSAERTGGSVSTLTIQRTQQEDSAVYLCASTLGLATYEQYFGPGTRLTVT.

The V call is TRBV7-2, the J call TRBJ2-5; D remains unclear. CDR1 is SGHTA and CDR2 is FQGNSA in the germline V gene. The CDR3 sequence is 15 residues long. V was clipped by 1 base and J by 2 bases, with 11 bases between them. The CDR3 spells CASSLGPNPQETQYF. DNA of the CDR3: TGTGCCAGCAGCTTAGGTCCCAACCCTCAAGAGACCCAGTACTTC.

This clonotype was observed many times. The genes are TRBV30 and TRBJ1-2, with D perhaps matching TRBD1 (5 bases). The CDR3 runs to 10 residues. CDR1 is GTSNPN, CDR2 SVGIG, per germline (reference sequence). V was pared by 5 bases and J by 8 bases, with 9 bases between. CDR3 residues: CAWWQGGYTF. The CDR3, as DNA: TGTGCCTGGTGGCAGGGCGGCTACACCTTC.